These 25 T cell receptor beta chains originate from one sample sequenced in a study of blood T cells in healthy people across ages. Then a second PCR, running roughly 7 to 11 cycles, was carried out with a sample-barcoded 5' primer and a J-beta primer mix. Using its own MiXCR run on the 5' RACE reads, TCRdb lists one record per CDR3 protein. Of over a million distinct CDR3 sequences in the sample, 40% to 50% are singletons; the top ten hold around 8%. Sequencing was performed on blood. The receptors derive from a woman aged 18-29 years in good health.

The V gene is TRBV6-1, the J gene TRBJ2-7; perhaps TRBD1 as D (5 bases). CDR1 and CDR2 (germline): MNHNS, SASEGT. Between the trimmed V and J ends, which lost 2 bases and 10 bases, there was a span of 21 bases. The CDR3 runs to 15 residues. Written as DNA, the CDR3 is TGTGCCAGCAGTGAATATACAGCCAAGGGGTTTGGCCAGTACTTC. Translated, it gives CASSEYTAKGFGQYF.

V gene TRBV6-6 combines with J gene TRBJ2-7; either TRBD1 or TRBD2 may fit D (6 bases each). CDR3 size: 15 residues. Germline V CDR1 and CDR2: MNHNY, SVGAGI (reference sequence). CDR3: CVSAPGDFIPYEQYF. The CDR3 DNA reads as TGTGTCTCGGCCCCAGGGGACTTCATTCCCTACGAGCAGTACTTC.

The chain uses TRBV12-3 or TRBV12-4 and TRBJ2-3; D unresolved. The CDR3 sequence is 14 residues long. The ends were cut back, 6 bases at V and 4 bases at J, with 14 bases in the middle. The CDR3: CASREQNGADTQYF. DNA for the CDR3: TGTGCCAGCAGGGAACAGAATGGGGCAGATACGCAGTATTTT.

The rearrangement uses TRBV27 and TRBJ1-2; D may be TRBD1 (5 bases). The CDR3 loop spans 18 amino acids. Germline loops: CDR1 MNHEY, CDR2 SMNVEV (reference sequence). V dropped 5 bases and J dropped 0 bases, with 22 bases sitting between them. CDR3 coding DNA: TGTGCCAGCAGTCCCCCCTGGAGTGGGAGGGGTACTAACTATGGCTACACCTTC. This gives the protein CASSPPWSGRGTNYGYTF.

Details on this clonotype: The junction does not match germline at one end; this may be a read error. This chain joins TRBV20-1 and TRBJ1-2, with a weak D call TRBD1 (6 bases). The CDR3 covers 15 residues. The germline CDR1 and CDR2 sequences are DFQATT and SNEGSKA (reference sequence). CDR3 DNA sequence: TGCAGTGCTACCCAAAACGACAGGACCTTCTATGACTACACCTTC. Amino acid sequence: CSATQNDRTFYDYTF.

A single count supports this clonotype. V is TRBV4-2 and J is TRBJ1-4, with D possibly matching TRBD1 (5 bases). This CDR3 contains 15 residues. The germline gives CDR1 LGHNA, CDR2 YNFKEQ. Deletions cut 3 bases from V and 5 bases from J, with 13 bases between. This CDR3 is CASSHPQGENEKLFF. CDR3 DNA sequence: TGTGCCAGCAGCCATCCCCAGGGCGAAAATGAAAAACTGTTTTTT.

The chain links TRBV7-8 to TRBJ2-1; no clear D. The CDR3 loop spans 14 amino acids. Germline CDR1 reads SGHVS; CDR2 reads FQNEAQ. The V gene lost 1 base and the J gene lost 1 base, with 5 bases spanning the gap. CDR3 sequence reads: CASSLDWSYNEQFF. The CDR3 DNA reads TGTGCCAGCAGCTTAGACTGGTCCTACAATGAGCAGTTCTTC.

Comments on this clonotype: A junction boundary mismatches the germline segment, possibly from a read error. V is TRBV5-1 and J is TRBJ2-5, with D possibly called TRBD1 or TRBD2 (5 bases each). In germline, CDR1 is SGHRS, CDR2 YFSETQ. The CDR3 spans 13 residues. DNA of the CDR3: TGCGCCGGCAGCGATGGGACCGCCCTGGGACAGTACTTC. Protein: CAGSDGTALGQYF.

The sample holds a few counts of this clonotype. The genes are TRBV9 and TRBJ2-1; D is ambiguous. The CDR3 loop spans 14 amino acids. CDR1 SGDLS and CDR2 YYNGEE come from the germline V gene. The ends were cut back, 0 bases at V and 8 bases at J, with 12 bases in the middle. The CDR3: CASSVELSRDEQFF. The CDR3 region has the DNA TGTGCCAGCAGCGTAGAGCTTAGTAGGGATGAGCAGTTCTTC.

The rearrangement uses TRBV7-2 and TRBJ2-6; D is possibly TRBD1 (6 bases). The V end lost 6 bases, the J end lost 5 bases, and 14 bases lay between the germline ends. CDR1 and CDR2 from the germline V gene are SGHTA and FQGNSA. This CDR3 is built from 15 residues. The CDR3 sequence: CASSRTDLWANVLTF. CDR3 coding DNA: TGTGCCAGCAGTCGGACAGACCTCTGGGCCAACGTCCTGACTTTC.

As concerns this clonotype: Germline is not matched at one junction end, which may reflect a read error. The chain recombines TRBV25-1 with TRBJ2-1, with D hard to call. Germline CDR1 MGHDK, CDR2 SYGVNS. This CDR3 is 12 amino acids long. CDR3 protein: CTSSGPLDEQFF. The CDR3 bases are TGTACCAGCAGTGGACCACTCGATGAGCAGTTCTTC. The full variable domain, in which reference TRBV25-1 and TRBJ2-1 provide the parts outside the CDR3, is EADIYQTPRYLVIGTGKKITLECSQTMGHDKMYWYQQDPGMELHLIHYSYGVNSTEKGDLSSESTVSRIRTEHFPLTLESARPSHTSQYLCTSSGPLDEQFFGPGTRLTVL.

The V gene is TRBV4-2, the J gene TRBJ2-3; D may be TRBD1 or TRBD2 (5 bases each). Trimming removed 1 base from V and 4 bases from J, with 15 bases in between. This CDR3 comprises 16 residues. The V gene's germline CDR1 is LGHNA and CDR2 YNFKEQ. DNA of the CDR3: TGTGCCAGCAGCCAAGGGGACCGCGATACCCCAGATACGCAGTATTTT. It yields the protein CASSQGDRDTPDTQYF.

This clonotype appeared a few times. The V and J genes are TRBV7-2 and TRBJ2-3, with TRBD2 matching over 7 bases. Germline V gene sequence: CDR1 SGHTA, CDR2 FQGNSA. J was trimmed by 4 bases and V by 1 base; bases with no gene match: 5. The CDR3 has 15 residues. CDR3 region: CASSLGGGRADTQYF. CDR3 coding DNA: TGTGCCAGCAGCTTAGGCGGGGGTCGCGCAGATACGCAGTATTTT.

The rearrangement joins TRBV11-2 to TRBJ2-1, with 7 bases aligning to TRBD2. Germline-derived CDR1 and CDR2 are SGHAT and FQNNGV. The length of the CDR3 is 17 residues. Germline trimming cut 0 bases from V and 7 bases from J; bases unmatched to any gene: 12. Written as DNA, the CDR3 is TGTGCCAGCAGCTTAGATGTTATGGCTAGCGGAGGGAATGAGCAGTTCTTC. Its protein product is CASSLDVMASGGNEQFF.

The chain employs TRBV4-1 and TRBJ1-5, with D uncertain. V was cut by 0 bases and J by 3 bases, with 6 bases left in between. The CDR3 runs to 14 residues. Per germline, CDR1 MGHRA and CDR2 YSYEKL. CDR3 sequence: CASSQETSNQPQHF. The CDR3 nucleotides read TGCGCCAGCAGCCAAGAGACTTCCAATCAGCCCCAGCATTTT.

The J gene is TRBJ2-1, the V gene TRBV20-1; 9 bases line up with TRBD2. The CDR3 extends over 16 amino acids. Trimming took 1 base from V and 5 from J; bases not matched to a gene: 9. Germline CDR1 reads DFQATT; CDR2 reads SNEGSKA (reference sequence). CDR3 protein: CSARGEAGGPHNEQFF. The CDR3 DNA follows: TGCAGTGCTAGAGGGGAGGCGGGAGGGCCCCACAATGAGCAGTTCTTC.

The V and J genes are TRBV5-1 and TRBJ2-3; D call uncertain. CDR1 is SGHRS and CDR2 is YFSETQ in the germline V gene. CDR3 size: 13 residues. Trimming stripped 10 bases from V and 0 bases from J, with 12 bases between. CDR3 nucleotides: TGCGCCGCCGGCGGCGCTAGCACAGATACGCAGTATTTT. The encoded protein is CAAGGASTDTQYF.

This clonotype has more than one count but fewer than ten. The chain recombines TRBV9 with TRBJ2-3; TRBD2 matches 12 bases. J gave up 2 bases and V 3 bases, and 7 bases lay outside the gene matches. The CDR3 is made up of 17 amino acids. Germline CDR1 SGDLS, CDR2 YYNGEE. The CDR3 nucleotides read TGTGCCAGCAGCGCCCATCTAGCGGGAGGGCCCACAGATACGCAGTATTTT. It codes for CASSAHLAGGPTDTQYF.

The V and J genes are TRBV12-3 or TRBV12-4 and TRBJ1-5; D is undetermined. The V gene lost 7 bases and the J gene lost 9 bases, with 13 bases spanning the gap. The CDR3 is made up of 12 amino acids. CDR3 amino acids: CASNLGPGPQHF. CDR3 bases: TGTGCCAGCAACCTCGGACCGGGGCCCCAGCATTTT.

The J gene is TRBJ2-1, the V gene TRBV27; 7 bases fit TRBD1. V shed 4 bases and J 8 bases; nucleotides not matched to a gene: 8. This CDR3 region has 14 residues. CDR1 is MNHEY, CDR2 SMNVEV, per germline (reference sequence). DNA of the CDR3: TGTGCCAGCAGTTGGAGACAGGGTCAGGATGAGCAGTTCTTC. Residues: CASSWRQGQDEQFF.

The chain links TRBV20-1 to TRBJ1-2; 10 bases fit TRBD1. Germline V gene data show CDR1 as DFQATT and CDR2 as SNEGSKA (reference sequence). V shed 3 bases, J shed 4 bases, and the junction held 23 bases outside the gene matches. There are 20 residues in the CDR3. CDR3 sequence (DNA): TGCAGTGCTAGTGCTCCAATAATAGGTGACATGGACAGGGGGGCCTATGGCTACACCTTC. As protein: CSASAPIIGDMDRGAYGYTF.

The rearrangement joins TRBV5-6 to TRBJ1-2; 7 bases are shared with TRBD1. The germline gives CDR1 SGHDT, CDR2 YYEEEE. The trim removed 1 base at V and 3 bases at J, leaving 3 bases unmatched. The CDR3 extends over 14 amino acids. For the CDR3, the DNA is TGTGCCAGCAGCTTGACAGGGGCAGACTATGGCTACACCTTC. Translation: CASSLTGADYGYTF.

The chain couples TRBV20-1 to TRBJ1-3; 9 bases align to TRBD1. The CDR3 is 16 amino acids. With 5 bases clipped from V and 4 bases from J, the junction kept 12 bases outside the gene matches. CDR1 is DFQATT and CDR2 is SNEGSKA in the germline V gene (reference sequence). CDR3 DNA sequence: TGCAGTGCTGGGACTCCCACAGGGGGCCGCGGAAACACCATATATTTT. Protein sequence: CSAGTPTGGRGNTIYF.

This clonotype was picked up a small number of times. The chain recombines TRBV20-1 with TRBJ2-1; possibly TRBD2 for D (6 bases). CDR1 and CDR2 from the germline V gene are DFQATT and SNEGSKA (reference sequence). This CDR3 has 16 amino acids. V lost 0 bases and J lost 6, with 18 bases in between. In nucleotides, the CDR3 is TGCAGTGCTAGAGATGACGGGGGTGCCTTTCGCAATGAGCAGTTCTTC. Translating it yields CSARDDGGAFRNEQFF.

This clonotype has a handful of counts. The rearrangement uses TRBV19 and TRBJ2-1; 8 nucleotides agree with TRBD1. This CDR3 is built from 12 residues. Germline CDR1 LNHDA, CDR2 SQIVND (reference sequence). After removal of 7 bases from V and 8 bases from J, the junction contained 4 bases not matched to a gene. CDR3 region: CASTTGADEQFF. The CDR3 DNA reads TGTGCCAGTACGACAGGGGCCGATGAGCAGTTCTTC.